A selection of T cell receptor beta chains follows, all from one sample in a study of tumor-infiltrating lymphocytes in primary liver carcinoma. MiXCR was run by TCRdb on the multiplex PCR reads, yielding one entry per CDR3 protein. The sample holds more than 45,000 distinct CDR3 sequences; about 80% are singletons and the top ten take about a quarter. The sample taken for sequencing was liver tumor tissue from sampling region 3. The receptors were sampled from a man between 35 and 55 years old with primary liver carcinoma and hepatitis B virus infection. Each CDR3 is given with its conserved first and last residue. The D gene is left open where the match is weak. Expanded clones get a size class; other rows say once, few or many, or leave the size out.

clone_size: .
j_call: TRBJ1-2
v_call: TRBV6-5
d_call: .
cdr3_nt: TGTGCCAGCAGTTATTCACCACCTTCCAACTATGGATACACCTTC
cdr3_aa: CASSYSPPSNYGYTF

clone_size: .
j_call: TRBJ2-1
v_call: TRBV6-5
d_call: TRBD1
cdr3_nt: TGTGCCAGCAGTCCCCCTACTCCACGACAGGGCTACAATGAGCAGTTCTTC
cdr3_aa: CASSPPTPRQGYNEQFF

clone_size: .
j_call: TRBJ2-7
v_call: TRBV12-3/TRBV12-4
d_call: .
cdr3_nt: TGTGCCAGCAATACCGAAAACGGGGCCTACGAGCAGTACTTC
cdr3_aa: CASNTENGAYEQYF

clone_size: once
j_call: TRBJ2-7
v_call: TRBV29-1
d_call: .
cdr3_nt: TGCAGGGTTTCTGACCCCTCGGAAAACGAGCAGTACTTC
cdr3_aa: CRVSDPSENEQYF

clone_size: .
j_call: TRBJ1-2
v_call: TRBV5-8
d_call: .
cdr3_nt: TGTGCCAGCAGCTCCACCCTTAGGTACTCTAACTATGGCTACACCTTC
cdr3_aa: CASSSTLRYSNYGYTF

clone_size: .
j_call: TRBJ1-6
v_call: TRBV5-6
d_call: .
cdr3_nt: TGTGCCAGCGGCCCGGGACGGTACTATAATTCACCCCTACACTTT
cdr3_aa: CASGPGRYYNSPLHF

clone_size: .
j_call: TRBJ1-3
v_call: TRBV5-4
d_call: .
cdr3_nt: TGTGTCAGCAGCTTGACGGGAAACACCGTATATTTT
cdr3_aa: CVSSLTGNTVYF

clone_size: .
j_call: TRBJ2-6
v_call: TRBV30
d_call: .
cdr3_nt: TGTGCCTGGAGTAACAGTGGGCTCTCTCTGGCCAACGTCCTGACTTTC
cdr3_aa: CAWSNSGLSLANVLTF

clone_size: many
j_call: TRBJ2-5
v_call: TRBV11-2
d_call: .
cdr3_nt: TGTGCCAGCAGCTTCTCGGGGGAAGAGACCCAGTACTTC
cdr3_aa: CASSFSGEETQYF

clone_size: .
j_call: TRBJ1-1
v_call: TRBV10-3
d_call: .
cdr3_nt: TGTGCCATCAGTGATACTTTGGGCGTGCGGGAGAGAACTTTCTTT
cdr3_aa: CAISDTLGVRERTFF

clone_size: .
j_call: TRBJ1-2
v_call: TRBV6-5
d_call: TRBD1
cdr3_nt: TGTGCCAGCAGGGACAGGGTGAAGTATGGTTACACCTTC
cdr3_aa: CASRDRVKYGYTF

clone_size: .
j_call: TRBJ2-7
v_call: TRBV12-3/TRBV12-4
d_call: TRBD1
cdr3_nt: TGTGCCAGCTCTGCGACAGGGGACTGCGAGCGGTACTTC
cdr3_aa: CASSATGDCERYF

clone_size: .
j_call: TRBJ2-7
v_call: TRBV10-3
d_call: .
cdr3_nt: TGTACCATCAGTGAGCGTGGAAAAGAGGACGAGCAGTACTTC
cdr3_aa: CTISERGKEDEQYF

clone_size: many
j_call: TRBJ2-7
v_call: TRBV12-3/TRBV12-4
d_call: TRBD2
cdr3_nt: TGTGCCAGCAGTTTAACGGGCGGGGGCGAGCAGTACTTC
cdr3_aa: CASSLTGGGEQYF

clone_size: once
j_call: TRBJ2-3
v_call: TRBV5-5
d_call: .
cdr3_nt: TGTGCAAGCAGCTCTAGCGCTGGGACAGATACGCAGTATTTT
cdr3_aa: CASSSSAGTDTQYF

clone_size: few
j_call: TRBJ1-1
v_call: TRBV28
d_call: TRBD1
cdr3_nt: TGTGCCAGCAGTTTTGGGACAGGGAGCACTGATGCTTTCTTT
cdr3_aa: CASSFGTGSTDAFF

clone_size: medium-sized
j_call: TRBJ2-3
v_call: TRBV29-1
d_call: TRBD1
cdr3_nt: TGCAGCGTTGAACTCCGGGACAGGGGAGTTGCAGATACGCAGTATTTT
cdr3_aa: CSVELRDRGVADTQYF

clone_size: many
j_call: TRBJ2-4
v_call: TRBV24-1
d_call: .
cdr3_nt: TGTGCCACCAGTGACCCTAGGGGGGACAAAAACATTCAGTACTTC
cdr3_aa: CATSDPRGDKNIQYF

clone_size: many
j_call: TRBJ2-1
v_call: TRBV20-1
d_call: .
cdr3_nt: TGCAGTGCTAGAGATATGGCGATCAATGAGCAGTTCTTC
cdr3_aa: CSARDMAINEQFF

clone_size: .
j_call: TRBJ2-6
v_call: TRBV28
d_call: .
cdr3_nt: TGTGCCAGCAAAGAGCTAGACGTGGCCCGGGCCAAAGTCCTGACTTTC
cdr3_aa: CASKELDVARAKVLTF

clone_size: few
j_call: TRBJ2-2
v_call: TRBV11-1
d_call: .
cdr3_nt: TGTGCCAGCAGGTTACTGACCGGCGGGGAGCTGTTTTTT
cdr3_aa: CASRLLTGGELFF

clone_size: many
j_call: TRBJ1-6
v_call: TRBV12-3/TRBV12-4
d_call: .
cdr3_nt: TGTGCCAGCACCTTGGGTCCGGTAACGGAGTCACCCCTCCACTTT
cdr3_aa: CASTLGPVTESPLHF

clone_size: many
j_call: TRBJ2-7
v_call: TRBV5-1
d_call: .
cdr3_nt: TGCGCCAGCAGCCCCCAAGGAGGGGCCGGGAACTACGAGCAGTACTTC
cdr3_aa: CASSPQGGAGNYEQYF

clone_size: medium-sized
j_call: TRBJ2-3
v_call: TRBV13
d_call: .
cdr3_nt: TGTGCCAGCAGTTTAGGGCAGGGCACAGATACGCAGTATTTT
cdr3_aa: CASSLGQGTDTQYF

clone_size: many
j_call: TRBJ2-1
v_call: TRBV6-2/TRBV6-3
d_call: .
cdr3_nt: TGTGCCAGCAGTTCCGAAGGCGGGTACAATGAGCAGTTCTTC
cdr3_aa: CASSSEGGYNEQFF

clone_size: .
j_call: TRBJ2-1
v_call: TRBV11-1
d_call: TRBD2
cdr3_nt: TGTGCCAGTAGCCTGGGATTAGCGGGAGAATTTGACAATGAACAGTTCTTC
cdr3_aa: CASSLGLAGEFDNEQFF

clone_size: .
j_call: TRBJ2-7
v_call: TRBV29-1
d_call: .
cdr3_nt: TGCAGCGTTGATGGATACGGTTCCTACGAGCAGTACTTC
cdr3_aa: CSVDGYGSYEQYF

clone_size: .
j_call: TRBJ2-7
v_call: TRBV6-5
d_call: .
cdr3_nt: TGTGCCAGCAGCCGCGCGAGCGGCTACGGGCAGTATTTC
cdr3_aa: CASSRASGYGQYF

clone_size: .
j_call: TRBJ2-5
v_call: TRBV5-8
d_call: TRBD1
cdr3_nt: TGTGCCAGCAACCGCATGACAGGGGTTGGCGAGACCCAGTACTTC
cdr3_aa: CASNRMTGVGETQYF

clone_size: once
j_call: TRBJ2-2
v_call: TRBV5-1
d_call: TRBD2
cdr3_nt: TGTGTCAGCAGCTTGGGATTTGGGACTAGTACCGGGGAGCTGTTTTTT
cdr3_aa: CVSSLGFGTSTGELFF

clone_size: many
j_call: TRBJ2-7
v_call: TRBV6-1
d_call: .
cdr3_nt: TGTGCCAGCAGTTTAGCCTGGGGAGATAGCTCCTACGAGCAGTACTTC
cdr3_aa: CASSLAWGDSSYEQYF

clone_size: .
j_call: TRBJ1-1
v_call: TRBV5-1
d_call: .
cdr3_nt: TGCGCCAGCAGATCCGGGGTTAACACTGAAGCTTTCTTT
cdr3_aa: CASRSGVNTEAFF

clone_size: .
j_call: TRBJ2-5
v_call: TRBV10-3
d_call: .
cdr3_nt: TGTGCCATCAGATGGGTGGAAACCCAGTACTTC
cdr3_aa: CAIRWVETQYF

clone_size: .
j_call: TRBJ2-2
v_call: TRBV9
d_call: .
cdr3_nt: TGTGCCAGCAGCCCTTCCCCCGGGGAGCTGTTTTTT
cdr3_aa: CASSPSPGELFF

clone_size: .
j_call: TRBJ2-7
v_call: TRBV7-9
d_call: .
cdr3_nt: TGTGCCAGCAGCCCATTCTCCTCCTACGAGCAGTACTTC
cdr3_aa: CASSPFSSYEQYF

clone_size: .
j_call: TRBJ2-3
v_call: TRBV10-3
d_call: TRBD2
cdr3_nt: TGTGCCATCTCAAGAAGGATTCTAGCGGGATGGGGGACAGATACGCACTATTTT
cdr3_aa: CAISRRILAGWGTDTHYF

clone_size: few
j_call: TRBJ2-4
v_call: TRBV4-1
d_call: TRBD2
cdr3_nt: TGCGCCAGTAGCCAAATTCCCGGGACTAGCGTCGCCAAAAACATTCAGTACTTC
cdr3_aa: CASSQIPGTSVAKNIQYF

clone_size: .
j_call: TRBJ2-3
v_call: TRBV28
d_call: TRBD1
cdr3_nt: TGTACCAGCAGACACTCCAATACCGGGACAGGGGGCCTAGATACGCTGTATTTT
cdr3_aa: CTSRHSNTGTGGLDTLYF

clone_size: many
j_call: TRBJ2-1
v_call: TRBV24-1
d_call: .
cdr3_nt: TGTGCCACCAGTGATTTGGGACAATTTGGGAATGAGCAGTTCTTC
cdr3_aa: CATSDLGQFGNEQFF

clone_size: once
j_call: TRBJ2-1
v_call: TRBV4-2
d_call: .
cdr3_nt: TGTCCCAGCAGCCAAGATTTTGTCCCCTCCCTAAACAATGAGCTGTTCTTC
cdr3_aa: CPSSQDFVPSLNNELFF

clone_size: many
j_call: TRBJ2-2
v_call: TRBV6-1
d_call: .
cdr3_nt: TGTGCCAGCAGTCCCTTGGGCGGAAGCACCGGGGAGCTGTTTTTT
cdr3_aa: CASSPLGGSTGELFF

clone_size: many
j_call: TRBJ2-3
v_call: TRBV7-9
d_call: TRBD1
cdr3_nt: TGTGCCAGCAGCTTCACAGGGGGCAGGGGGTCTAGCACAGATACGCAGTATTTT
cdr3_aa: CASSFTGGRGSSTDTQYF

clone_size: many
j_call: TRBJ2-3
v_call: TRBV2
d_call: .
cdr3_nt: TGTGCCAGCAGCGCCGGGCCCAATACGCAGTATTTT
cdr3_aa: CASSAGPNTQYF